Each of the 30 T cell receptor beta chains below was sequenced from the same sample in a study of tissue T cells after allogeneic stem cell transplantation. Time point noted: mouse harvest day 7 after allogeneic transplant. Tail vein injection delivered 10^7 T-cell-depleted bone marrow cells and 10^6 splenic CD5+ T cells. The protocol was immunoSEQ multiplex PCR, while the TCRdb copy is restricted to in-frame clones and leaves out a portion. In the table there are roughly 6,400 clones, about half of which are singletons. What was sequenced was gut tissue. These receptors were collected from a female BALB/c mouse given C57BL/6 T cells with graft-versus-host disease after an allogeneic hematopoietic cell transplant.

As to this clone: The genes are named according to mouse. The read ends 1 residue before the CDR3 terminus; that terminus is restored from the germline J gene. The gene calls are TRBV12-1 and TRBJ2-7; TRBD2 matches at 9 bases. The CDR3 length is 13 residues. Germline CDR1 reads SGHSN; CDR2 reads HYEKVE. Unmatched junction bases numbered 1, after V lost 1 base and J lost 4 bases. The CDR3 sequence is CASSLGLGYEQYF. Incomplete CDR3 DNA: TGTGCCAGCTCTCTTGGACTGGGGTATGAACAGTAC.

This clone is large within its sample. The gene names given are mouse names. The read gets to within 1 residue of the CDR3 end, and the germline J gene fills in the rest. The chain links TRBV3 to TRBJ2-7; D not certain. The CDR3 covers 13 residues. The germline CDR1 and CDR2 sequences are SNHLY and FYNGKV (reference sequence). The V and J ends lost 0 bases and 4 bases respectively, with 7 bases between them. The CDR3 here is CASSLAPEYEQYF. The covered CDR3 bases are TGTGCCAGCAGCTTAGCCCCGGAATATGAACAGTAC.

Remarks on this clone: Mouse gene names apply. The CDR3 end is not reached by the read, which stops 1 residue before it; the germline J gene fills it in. The rearrangement joins TRBV15 to TRBJ1-4, with 8 bases that match TRBD1. The CDR3 has 15 amino acids. Trimming at V came to 4 bases and at J to 3 bases, leaving 4 bases not matched to a gene. The germline V gene has CDR1 SGHND and CDR2 FRSKSL. The DNA read from the CDR3 is TGTGCCAGCAGTTCCGGACAGGGCCCCAACGAAAGATTATTT. This gives the protein CASSSGQGPNERLF. The whole CDR3 reads CASSSGQGPNERLFF.

Points on this clone: The genes are named according to mouse. Sequencing ends 1 residue short of the CDR3 end; the germline J gene provides the rest. The chain couples TRBV19 to TRBJ2-1, with 10 bases aligning to TRBD2. CDR1 is FNHDT and CDR2 is SITEND in the germline V gene (reference sequence). Losses at the gene ends were 2 bases for V and 7 bases for J; bases not matched to a gene: 9. The CDR3 loop spans 16 amino acids. Partial CDR3 DNA: TGTGCCAGCAGTATTGGCTGGGGGGGCGCCGAGGCTGAGCAGTTC. Translating it yields CASSIGWGGAEAEQF. The whole CDR3 reads CASSIGWGGAEAEQFF.

This clone occurred a few times. The gene symbols are mouse symbols. The DNA ends 1 residue before the CDR3 does, and the rest of the CDR3 is filled in from the germline J gene. This chain links TRBV13-1 with TRBJ1-1; 7 bases agree with TRBD1. The CDR3 runs to 13 residues. CDR1 and CDR2 from the germline V gene are NSHNY and SYGAGN. With V trimmed by 2 bases and J by 6 bases, 4 bases remained unmatched. The sequenced CDR3 bases are TGTGCCAGCAGTGACAGGGGGAAGGCAGAAGTCTTC. This translates into CASSDRGKAEVF. The entire CDR3 is CASSDRGKAEVFF.

About this clone: Mouse gene names apply. The DNA ends 1 residue before the CDR3 does, and the rest of the CDR3 is filled in from the germline J gene. The chain joins TRBV26 to TRBJ2-7; 7 positions agree with TRBD2. Trimming at V came to 0 bases and at J to 7 bases, leaving 0 bases not matched to a gene. Per the germline V gene, CDR1 is KGHPV and CDR2 is FQNQEV (reference sequence). This CDR3 spans 12 amino acids. The CDR3 DNA, read in part, is TGTGCCAGCAGTCTGTCGGGGGGGGAACAGTAC. It codes for CASSLSGGEQY. The whole CDR3 sequence reads CASSLSGGEQYF.

The table lists this clone with a few counts. All gene names here are mouse names. Read coverage stops 1 residue before the CDR3 terminus; the germline J gene supplies the remainder. The rearrangement joins TRBV13-3 to TRBJ1-2; 11 bases are a match to TRBD1. CDR3 length equals 15 residues. After removal of 3 bases from V and 4 bases from J, the junction contained 5 bases not matched to a gene. Germline V gives CDR1 NNHDY, CDR2 SYVADS. The CDR3: CASSGTGGASSDYTF. The sequenced part of the CDR3 DNA is TGTGCCAGCAGTGGGACAGGGGGCGCAAGCTCCGACTACACC.

Note on this clone: Genes here carry mouse names. The read is 1 residue too short to cover the CDR3 end, so that end is filled in from the germline J gene. V is TRBV13-2 and J is TRBJ2-7; TRBD1 matches 11 bases. CDR3 size: 17 residues. The V segment lost 0 bases and the J segment 0 bases; nucleotides outside the gene matches: 5. Germline V gene sequence: CDR1 NNHNN, CDR2 SYGAGS (reference sequence). The chain's CDR3 is CASGDARDRGSSYEQYF. The CDR3 bases that were read are TGTGCCAGCGGTGATGCCCGGGACAGGGGGAGCTCCTATGAACAGTAC.

For this clone: The genes and germline here are from mouse. The read ends 1 residue before the CDR3 terminus; that terminus is restored from the germline J gene. J is TRBJ2-7 and V is TRBV13-1; TRBD2 matches at 12 bases. V lost 5 bases and J lost 6; bases outside the gene matches: 6. CDR1 NSHNY and CDR2 SYGAGN come from the germline V gene. The CDR3 loop spans 14 amino acids. The part of the CDR3 DNA that was read is TGTGCCAGCAGGAACCGGGACTGGGGGGTTGAACAGTAC. Encoded protein: CASRNRDWGVEQY. The complete CDR3 sequence is CASRNRDWGVEQYF.

Comments on this clone: Gene names refer to mouse genes. The read stops 1 residue short of the end of the CDR3; the missing end is completed from the germline J gene. The chain uses TRBV17 and TRBJ2-7; TRBD1 aligns across 9 bases. Germline loops: CDR1 MNHDT, CDR2 YYDKIL. J gave up 4 bases and V 3 bases, and 4 bases lay outside the gene matches. This CDR3 region has 14 residues. The CDR3 protein is CASSRDRGPYEQYF. The DNA read from the CDR3 is TGTGCTAGCAGTAGGGACAGGGGCCCTTATGAACAGTAC.

A note on this clone: Gene names follow the mouse nomenclature. The read falls 1 residue short of the CDR3 end, and the missing part is taken from the germline J gene. The chain carries TRBV17 and TRBJ2-7, with 10 bases matching TRBD2. V was pared by 7 bases and J by 7 bases, with 4 bases of the junction left unmatched. The germline gives CDR1 MNHDT, CDR2 YYDKIL. The CDR3 contains 12 residues. The CDR3 is CASKTGGREQYF. The CDR3 bases that were read are TGTGCTAGCAAGACTGGGGGGAGGGAACAGTAC.

Regarding this clone: Gene names refer to mouse genes. The DNA ends 1 residue before the CDR3 does, and the rest of the CDR3 is filled in from the germline J gene. The chain carries TRBV23 and TRBJ2-4; the DNA was not compared with TRBD2, the D call given in the table. The CDR3 runs 14 residues. Germline V CDR1 and CDR2: KGHTA, FQNQQP. The CDR3 region is CSSSHGTGENTLYF. Partial CDR3 DNA: TGCTCCAGCAGTCACGGGACTGGGGAAAACACCTTGTAC.

On this clone itself: The gene names here belong to mouse. The missing CDR3 end, 1 residue past where the read stops, is filled in from the germline J gene. V and J are TRBV26 and TRBJ2-1; TRBD1 aligns across 9 bases. Germline V gene data show CDR1 as KGHPV and CDR2 as FQNQEV (reference sequence). The CDR3 covers 13 residues. J lost 7 bases, V lost 3 bases, and 1 base had no gene match. The sequenced part of the CDR3 DNA is TGTGCCAGCAGTCTCACAGGGGGCGCTGAGCAGTTC. Protein product: CASSLTGGAEQF. The full CDR3 protein reads CASSLTGGAEQFF.

With respect to this clone: Gene names denote mouse genes. The read is 1 residue too short to cover the CDR3 end, so that end is filled in from the germline J gene. The chain carries TRBV13-1 and TRBJ2-4; D ambiguous. Germline V gene sequence: CDR1 NSHNY, CDR2 SYGAGN. CDR3 length: 12 amino acids. Trimming cost V 0 bases and J 7 bases, with 6 bases left between them. The CDR3 region is CASSDARHTLYF. The part of the CDR3 DNA that was read is TGTGCCAGCAGTGATGCCAGACACACCTTGTAC.

This clone was seen a handful of times. The gene symbols are mouse symbols. The read comes to an end 1 residue before the CDR3 does, leaving the germline J gene to fill in the end. This chain connects TRBV26 to TRBJ2-5; TRBD2 matches 10 bases. CDR3 size: 14 residues. V lost 4 bases, J lost 4 bases, and 2 bases stayed unmatched. Germline V gene lookup returns CDR1 KGHPV and CDR2 FQNQEV (reference sequence). The CDR3 bases that were read are TGTGCCAGCAGTCAGGACTGGGGGAAAGACACCCAGTAC. Translation: CASSQDWGKDTQY. The full CDR3 is CASSQDWGKDTQYF.

This clone occurred a few times. The listed genes are named as in mouse. The read ends 1 residue early relative to the CDR3; the germline J gene fills the gap. The V gene is TRBV5, the J gene TRBJ2-3, with TRBD2 as a possible D gene (7 bases). The germline V gene encodes CDR1 LGHNA and CDR2 YNLKQL (reference sequence). The CDR3 length is 15 residues. V lost 0 bases, J lost 5 bases, and 12 bases lay in between. The part of the CDR3 DNA that was read is TGTGCCAGCAGCCAAGATGGGGGGCCGGGAGAAACGCTGTAT. Protein product: CASSQDGGPGETLY. The full CDR3 is CASSQDGGPGETLYF.

This clone was counted only a few times. Mouse gene names apply. The CDR3 goes on 1 residue after the read ends, and that part is filled in from the germline J gene. The rearrangement joins TRBV2 to TRBJ2-5; 9 bases are a match to TRBD2. Germline V gene lookup returns CDR1 LGHNA and CDR2 YSYQKL. This CDR3 has 14 amino acids. J lost 6 bases, V lost 1 base, and 2 bases had no gene match. Incomplete CDR3 DNA: TGTGCCAGCAGCCAAGGACTGGGGGCTGACACCCAGTAC. Protein sequence: CASSQGLGADTQY. The CDR3 reads in full as CASSQGLGADTQYF.

Details on this clone: An end of the junction differs from the germline gene, which may be a read error. Mouse gene names apply. The read gets to within 1 residue of the CDR3 end, and the germline J gene fills in the rest. Other nucleotide sequences from this sample produce the same CDR3. V gene TRBV12-1 combines with J gene TRBJ2-4; D ambiguous. CDR1 and CDR2 (germline): SGHSN, HYEKVE. CDR3 length: 13 amino acids. The covered CDR3 bases are TGTGCCAGTTCTCGCTGGAATCAAAACACCTTGTAC. This sequence encodes CASSRWNQNTLY. The entire CDR3 protein is CASSRWNQNTLYF.

To note about this clone: Mouse gene names apply. CDR3 DNA (partial): TGTGCCAGCAGTCTGCGCAAAAACACAGAAGTCTTC. It codes for CASSLRKNTEVF. The whole CDR3 protein reads CASSLRKNTEVFF. The V and J genes are TRBV26 and TRBJ1-1; D is ambiguous. The CDR3 end lies 1 residue beyond the end of the read and is filled in from the germline J gene. Trimming stripped 2 bases from V and 1 base from J, with 5 bases between. This CDR3 has 13 amino acids. Germline CDR1 KGHPV, CDR2 FQNQEV (reference sequence).

This clone counts as medium-sized. Gene names are mouse gene names. The read is 1 residue too short to cover the CDR3 end, so that end is filled in from the germline J gene. This rearrangement joins TRBV13-2 to TRBJ2-7; D may correspond to TRBD1 or TRBD2 (7 bases each). Trimming took 4 bases from V and 6 from J, leaving 14 bases between them. Germline V gene sequence: CDR1 NNHNN, CDR2 SYGAGS (reference sequence). This CDR3 region has 13 residues. The sequenced CDR3 bases are TGTGCCAGCGGTTTGCAGGGGGGGGTTGAACAGTAC. Encoded protein: CASGLQGGVEQY. In full, the CDR3 is CASGLQGGVEQYF.

This clone was observed a few times. Mouse gene names and germline throughout. The observed sequence ends 1 residue before the CDR3 terminus, with the missing tail filled in from the germline J gene. The V and J genes are TRBV3 and TRBJ1-4; 10 positions agree with TRBD1. There are 16 residues in the CDR3. Germline-derived CDR1 and CDR2 are SNHLY and FYNGKV (reference sequence). Germline trimming cut 3 bases from V and 3 bases from J; bases unmatched to any gene: 4. Incomplete CDR3 DNA: TGTGCCAGCAGCTTTCCGGGACAGGGGACCAACGAAAGATTATTT. Translation gives CASSFPGQGTNERLF. Given in full, the CDR3 is CASSFPGQGTNERLFF.

This clone was recorded only once. All gene names here are mouse names. The CDR3 bases that were read are TGTGCCAGCAGTATGGACATCAACACAGAAGTCTTC. Residues: CASSMDINTEVF. The complete CDR3 protein is CASSMDINTEVFF. The V gene is TRBV26, the J gene TRBJ1-1, with D possibly matching TRBD1 (5 bases). The read finishes 1 residue shy of the CDR3 end, and the germline J gene is used to complete it. Trimming removed 5 bases at V and 2 bases at J, with 9 bases between. The CDR3 is made up of 13 amino acids. Germline CDR1 and CDR2: KGHPV and FQNQEV (reference sequence).

A remark on this clone: These gene names are mouse names. The CDR3 extends 1 residue past the end of the read, so its final part is completed from the germline J gene. This chain joins TRBV26 and TRBJ1-1; D is unclear. Trimming pared 6 bases from V and 4 bases from J, leaving 9 bases between. Germline values: CDR1 KGHPV, CDR2 FQNQEV (reference sequence). The CDR3 runs 12 residues. CDR3 bases read: TGTGCCAGCAGCCGGGAGGCCACAGAAGTCTTC. Protein product: CASSREATEVF. The whole CDR3 is CASSREATEVFF. Looking up the rest from reference TRBV26 and TRBJ1-1 gives the full variable domain: NSKVIQTPRYLVKGQGQKAKMRCIPEKGHPVVFWYQQNKNNEFKFLINFQNQEVLQQIDMTEKRFSAECPSNSPCSLEIQSSEAGDSALYLCASSREATEVFFGKGTRLTVV.

Remarks on this clone: Gene names are the mouse ones. Read data end 1 residue before the CDR3 end; the end is taken from the germline J gene. The rearrangement links TRBV26 to TRBJ2-5; no clear D. Germline assignment: CDR1 KGHPV and CDR2 FQNQEV (reference sequence). Trimming shortened V by 2 bases and J by 0 bases, and 0 bases separated the two germline ends. This CDR3 contains 12 residues. CDR3 bases read: TGTGCCAGCAGTCTGAACCAAGACACCCAGTAC. Amino acid sequence: CASSLNQDTQY. The complete CDR3 reads CASSLNQDTQYF.

On this clone itself: Any gene name here is a mouse gene name. The read stops 1 residue short of the end of the CDR3; the missing end is completed from the germline J gene. This chain uses TRBV26 with TRBJ2-3, with D maybe TRBD1 (5 bases). The CDR3 spans 13 residues. Germline CDR1 reads KGHPV; CDR2 reads FQNQEV (reference sequence). The ends were cut back, 2 bases at V and 3 bases at J, with 6 bases in the middle. CDR3 DNA, as far as it was read: TGTGCCAGCAGTCTGAACAGGGCAGAAACGCTGTAT. It translates to CASSLNRAETLY. The CDR3, in full, reads CASSLNRAETLYF.

Concerning this clone itself: Gene labels here are mouse ones. The read halts 1 residue ahead of the CDR3 end, with the missing end drawn from the germline J gene. The chain links TRBV15 to TRBJ1-1, with unresolved D. The CDR3 has 13 residues. Deletions cut 2 bases from V and 0 bases from J, with 4 bases between. The germline CDR1 and CDR2 sequences are SGHND and FRSKSL. CDR3 DNA, as far as it was read: TGTGCCAGCAGTTTAAGGCCAAACACAGAAGTCTTC. This gives the protein CASSLRPNTEVF. The full CDR3 sequence reads CASSLRPNTEVFF.

This clone was seen a handful of times. Mouse gene names and germline throughout. The CDR3 end lies 1 residue beyond the end of the read and is filled in from the germline J gene. This rearrangement joins TRBV13-1 to TRBJ2-3; D is perhaps TRBD1 or TRBD2 (5 bases each). Between the trimmed V and J ends, which lost 4 bases and 1 base, there was a span of 7 bases. CDR1 NSHNY and CDR2 SYGAGN come from the germline V gene. The CDR3 contains 13 residues. The CDR3 DNA, read in part, is TGTGCCAGCAGTCCGGGGGGTGCAGAAACGCTGTAT. Its translation is CASSPGGAETLY. The full CDR3 protein is CASSPGGAETLYF.

For this clone: The gene names given are mouse names. The CDR3: CASSLREQYF. Incomplete CDR3 DNA: TGTGCCAGCAGTCTCAGGGAACAGTAC. The chain is built from TRBV26 and TRBJ2-7, with D unresolved. With the read ending 1 residue before the CDR3 end, the germline J gene is used to fill in that end. The CDR3 is made up of 10 amino acids. CDR1 KGHPV and CDR2 FQNQEV come from the germline V gene (reference sequence). Trimming removed 3 bases from V and 7 bases from J, with 4 bases in between.

Comment on this clone: Gene names are mouse gene names. The read terminates 1 residue before the CDR3 end, so the remaining end is supplied by the germline J gene. The gene calls are TRBV26 and TRBJ2-7, with 9 bases matching TRBD2. Germline CDR1 and CDR2: KGHPV and FQNQEV (reference sequence). Unmatched junction bases numbered 2, after V lost 2 bases and J lost 6 bases. This CDR3 is built from 13 residues. The sequenced CDR3 bases are TGTGCCAGCAGTCTGGGTGGGGGGGCTGAACAGTAC. It encodes CASSLGGGAEQY. The entire CDR3 is CASSLGGGAEQYF. Full variable domain (rest looked up from reference TRBV26 and TRBJ2-7): NSKVIQTPRYLVKGQGQKAKMRCIPEKGHPVVFWYQQNKNNEFKFLINFQNQEVLQQIDMTEKRFSAECPSNSPCSLEIQSSEAGDSALYLCASSLGGGAEQYFGPGTRLTVL.

This clone has just a few counts. Gene and germline names: mouse. CDR3 bases read: TGTGCCTGGAGTCTAAGGGGGGCGGGGGACACCCAGTAC. This encodes CAWSLRGAGDTQY. The full CDR3 sequence reads CAWSLRGAGDTQYF. The V call is TRBV31, the J call TRBJ2-5; D is perhaps TRBD2 (7 bases). The CDR3 goes on 1 residue after the read ends, and that part is filled in from the germline J gene. Germline lookup yields CDR1 GKSSPN and CDR2 SITVG. The germline V and J ends were trimmed by 0 bases and 6 bases, with 13 bases remaining between them. The CDR3 sequence is 14 residues long.